The sequence of this TCR beta chain was determined in a study of blood T cell repertoires in COVID-19. Study-level information: Italy, Spain and the United States were the sources of the convalescent and acute COVID-19 samples. From T cells, B-cell-depleted T cells, or PBMCs came the material, which was cDNA or gDNA.

Participants' reported clinical history set cohort assignment. Repertoires were generated with immunoSEQ multiplex PCR, while TCRdb's copy carries only in-frame clones and drops some. Of roughly 200,000 clones listed, 80% to 90% are singletons. Sequencing was carried out using PBMCs or T cells enriched from blood (not recorded which). This TCR was recovered from a woman aged 45 to 65 who had been exposed to COVID-19.

CDR3 sequence: CASRRGGQGRSGYTF. The CDR3 DNA reads as TGCGCCAGCAGACGAGGGGGACAGGGGCGTTCGGGCTACACCTTC. The chain combines TRBV5-1 with TRBJ1-2, with 10 bases identical to TRBD1. The CDR3 contains 15 residues. CDR1 and CDR2 (germline): SGHRS, YFSETQ. The V segment lost 5 bases and the J segment 8 bases; nucleotides outside the gene matches: 12.